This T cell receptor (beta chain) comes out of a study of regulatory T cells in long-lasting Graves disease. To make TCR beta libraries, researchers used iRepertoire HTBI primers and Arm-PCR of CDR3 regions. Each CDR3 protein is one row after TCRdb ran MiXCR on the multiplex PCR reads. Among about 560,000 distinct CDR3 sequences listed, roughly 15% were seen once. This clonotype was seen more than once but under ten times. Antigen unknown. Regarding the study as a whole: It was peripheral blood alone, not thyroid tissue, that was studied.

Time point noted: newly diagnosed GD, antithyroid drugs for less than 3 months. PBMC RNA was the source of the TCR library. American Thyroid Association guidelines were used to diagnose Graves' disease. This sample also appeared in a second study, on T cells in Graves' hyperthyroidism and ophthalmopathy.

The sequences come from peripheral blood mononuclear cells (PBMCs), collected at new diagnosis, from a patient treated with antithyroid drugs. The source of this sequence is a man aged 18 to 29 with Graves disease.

The CDR3 nucleotides read TGCAGTGCTAGTCTGGGTTACCTTTCCTACAATGAGCAGTTCTTC. Translation gives CSASLGYLSYNEQFF. The chain links TRBV20-1 to TRBJ2-1, with no clear D. Trimming removed 3 bases at V and 1 base at J, with 13 bases between. Germline CDR1 DFQATT, CDR2 SNEGSKA (reference sequence). The length of the CDR3 is 15 residues.